Here is one T cell receptor beta chain with its context. This entry is derived from a study of cytomegalovirus exposure and HLA in healthy donors. PCR was performed using 60 Vbeta and 13 Jbeta primers. Clones were sequenced by immunoSEQ multiplex PCR, and TCRdb holds only the in-frame ones, with some missing. There are under 150,000 clones in the sample; roughly 62% occur only once, and 1.5% to 2% lies in the top ten. The germline V gene encodes CDR1 MNHNS and CDR2 SASEGT. CDR3 length: 13 amino acids. What was sequenced was PBMCs. The receptor was derived from a man aged 30 to 39 in good health and CMV-seropositive. The gene calls are TRBV6-1 and TRBJ2-5, with D possibly matching TRBD1 (5 bases). The DNA end is a closer match to TRBJ2-7, so the J assignment may be wrong. As DNA, the CDR3 is TGTGCCAGCAGCGCTCGACAGAACAACGAGCAGTACTTC. Protein: CASSARQNNEQYF.